This record covers a single TCR beta chain. Antigen: not known. This PCR relied on a set of 60 Vbeta primers and 13 Jbeta primers. The repertoire was sequenced with immunoSEQ multiplex PCR; TCRdb's copy has only in-frame clones and lacks some. Of some 180,000 clones in the sample, about four fifths were seen once. This sample stems from a study of cytomegalovirus exposure and HLA in healthy donors. The CDR3 length is 14 residues. CDR1 is SNHLY, CDR2 FYNNEI, per germline. With V trimmed by 1 base and J by 5 bases, 0 bases remained unmatched. Findings and limits, study-wide: An analysis done earlier found most TCR beta V segments productive about 87% or about 30% of the time. Most TCR sequences were rare, but some public TCRs occurred in many donors. The authors confirmed in vitro that a few CMV-associated chains were specific for CMV antigens.

This sequence originates from a male donor in good health and CMV-seronegative. The material sequenced was PBMCs. The chain is built from TRBV2 and TRBJ2-1; 9 nucleotides line up with TRBD2. The CDR3 loop is CASSEVAGDNEQFF. CDR3 nucleotide sequence: TGTGCCAGCAGTGAAGTAGCGGGGGACAATGAGCAGTTCTTC.